What follows describes a single TCR beta chain. A Seattle source enrolled patients during active infection and followed them longitudinally. This CDR3 has 14 residues. V lost 8 bases, J lost 4 bases, and 9 bases stayed unmatched. Germline CDR1 is MNHEY and CDR2 is SMNVEV (reference sequence). This specimen comes from a study of blood T cell repertoires in COVID-19. Study information: Material from acute and convalescent COVID-19 was sourced from the United States, Italy and Spain. Sources were T cells, B-cell-depleted T cells, or PBMCs; the material itself was cDNA or gDNA.

Authors' methods: From reference gene primer amplification, estimates of nucleated cell counts were derived. The repertoire was sequenced with immunoSEQ multiplex PCR; TCRdb's copy has only in-frame clones and lacks some. Clone size and the V and J calls come from that table; the DNA yielded D and trimming. The profile shows 250,000 to 350,000 clones, approximately 89% of them singletons. The TCR was taken from a woman in her twenties or thirties with COVID-19, enrolled during active disease. The genes are TRBV27 and TRBJ1-2; 8 bases are a match to TRBD1. Sequences were obtained from peripheral blood. CDR3 DNA: TGTGCCAGCGCGGACAGGGCAAATTTCTATGGCTACACCTTC. Translating it yields CASADRANFYGYTF.